This T cell receptor beta chain stems from a study of cytomegalovirus exposure and HLA in healthy donors. Using immunoSEQ multiplex PCR, the repertoire was profiled, and TCRdb retains in-frame clones only, with some absent. The sample holds some 45,000 clones, 92% seen once. The CDR3 sequence is 17 residues long. Germline CDR1 SGDLS, CDR2 YYNGEE. The V gene end was trimmed by 0 bases and the J gene end by 2 bases; junction bases not matched to a gene: 5. The rearrangement uses TRBV9 and TRBJ2-4; 10 nucleotides line up with TRBD1. The sequence came from a man between 18 and 29 years old in good health and CMV-seronegative. Sequences were obtained from PBMCs. CDR3 nucleotide sequence: TGTGCCAGCAGCGTAGGTCCGGGACAGGGGTCCAAAAACATTCAGTACTTC. Its translation is CASSVGPGQGSKNIQYF.